One T cell receptor beta chain is described in this entry. Its specific antigen is unknown. Base qualities were left out, and no much larger clone turns up one base away. This record comes from a study of cytomegalovirus exposure and HLA in healthy donors (dated by TCRdb to the late 2010s). For context, the study as a whole: An earlier analysis of some 600 of the donors reported approximately 280 Gb of sequence data and 117 million unique TCR beta sequences obtained from about 179 million T cells. A later analysis re-examined previously published TCR beta repertoires from several hundred donors and added high-resolution HLA genotyping to investigate patterns of TCR occurrence. Both class I and class II loci were covered by HLA typing, at four-digit resolution. Across 398 genotyped donors of the cohort, an average of about 240,000 unique TCR beta nucleotide sequences per donor were sequenced, and approximately 19% of those sequences were non-productive. All discovery cohort repertoires had been generated using a single sequencing platform. Alongside the repertoire data, information on donor age, sex, ethnicity and CMV serostatus was compiled. Rather than using new phenotypic data, the later analysis identified candidate immune exposures from TCR beta sequences and from how often those sequences occurred across donors. The genetic ancestry cluster associated with self-reported Caucasian donors included 81% of the 350 to 500 genotyped donors. An early release covering over 500 HLA-typed donors comprised roughly 300 gigabases of sequencing data and tens of millions of unique TCR sequences. The study was designed to test whether signatures of past pathogen exposure could be identified by cataloging public T cell receptors. In an earlier analysis of about 590 of the donors, high-throughput TCR beta sequencing was used to judge whether each TCR beta V gene segment behaved as functional or pseudogenic. The study combined high-throughput TCR immunosequencing, statistical association of individual TCRs with disease status, and machine learning to predict cytomegalovirus infection status. In addition to the first cohort of approximately 650 subjects, a separate validation cohort of approximately 110 different subjects was used. The number of donors typed differed by locus, with about 629-640 for A, B, C, DRB1 and DQB1, 522 for DQA1, 606 for DPA1, and some 470 for DPB1. Roughly five DR-DQ haplotypes were treated as single units for association and clustering because of strong linkage in the cohort. In a later genetic analysis, genome-wide SNP genotypes for about three fifths of the roughly 670 donors were used, and that subset was treated as a discovery cohort. The study used immunosequencing to profile the T cell repertoires of 666 subjects and linked those repertoires to cytomegalovirus serostatus.

In total, roughly 670 healthy bone marrow donors made up the cohort. Cohort members were all nominally healthy when sampled, although unrecorded immune exposures were likely present. The donor was CMV seronegative and was included in the group of around 320 seronegative cohort members. A peripheral blood sample was provided by each donor, and peripheral blood mononuclear cells were used for TCR beta sequencing. Genomic DNA extraction from the blood cell samples was performed with the Qiagen DNeasy Blood Extraction Kit. The paper's findings and limits, for the study overall: Broadly in line with IMGT annotations, most TCR beta V segments showed up in productive rearrangements about 90% or about 30% of the time in an earlier analysis of several hundred of the donors. According to a later genetic analysis, donors in an Asian-associated ancestry cluster had fewer N-insertions in productive TCRs than the approximately 650-donor mean. While some public TCRs were present in many individuals, most TCR sequences turned up only very rarely across donors. According to the authors, the approach could potentially be generalized to other disease states and immunological phenotypes. Linkage disequilibrium might explain the correlated functional status among segregating V segments, but an unknown experimental factor could not be ruled out. Immune exposure information for the cohort was limited to CMV serostatus. The cohort was sequenced for TCR beta chains only, and without alpha or paired-chain data the features that could be detected were limited. Because counts were too low, under 20 rarely observed V segments, including chromosome 9 orphons, were left out of the earlier analysis of 587 of the donors. Sequencing depth was assumed to be roughly uniform across donors in the presence/absence analyses, though that assumption may not hold. In a later analysis, around 15,000 TCR beta sequences were associated with specific HLA alleles at a false discovery rate of 0.05. Because some donors lacked HLA typing at each locus, the association tests relied only on the typed subset. A later analysis found that TCR association rates varied across HLA loci, with DRB1 alleles showing the most associated TCRs and HLA-C alleles the fewest. A later analysis found that HLA-associated TCR beta chains were more clonally expanded and had lower generation probabilities than equally common non-associated chains. A further reported finding was that TCR beta sequences accurately predicted the HLA-A and HLA-B alleles for most subjects in the first cohort. In both the original and validation cohorts, the classifier was reported to diagnose cytomegalovirus status with high specificity and sensitivity. A later analysis reported that several top co-occurrence clusters appeared linked to parvovirus B19, influenza, CMV and Epstein-Barr virus. A group of highly shared sequence variants was considered likely to be a technical artifact of the sequencing pipeline. A few of the identified cytomegalovirus-associated TCR beta chains were confirmed in vitro to be specific for cytomegalovirus antigens. An association between a missense DCLRE1C variant and V-gene and J-gene trimming of TCR beta chains was found in a later genetic analysis and replicated in an independent cohort. The study listed around 160 TCR beta chains as associated with cytomegalovirus. Assigning TCR associations to individual alleles was difficult when HLA alleles, especially DR and DQ, strongly co-occurred. A later analysis found that most CMV-associated TCR beta chains appeared HLA-restricted, with HLA associations seemingly driven largely by CMV exposure.

Library construction relied on the immunoSEQ multiplex PCR assay. A mixture of 60 forward primers for TCR Vbeta segments and 13 reverse primers for TCR Jbeta segments was used in the multiplex PCR. The CDR3 region of rearranged TCR beta genes was amplified from genomic DNA with a multiplex PCR assay. On the Illumina HiSeq System, the amplified TCR beta libraries were sequenced as 87-base-pair reads. The study's own analysis went as follows. Across the roughly 700 repertoires, a later analysis counted tens of millions of unique TCR beta chains, roughly 11 million of which were shared by at least two donors. A nearest-neighbor algorithm error-corrected the raw reads and collapsed the reads into unique sequences, merging closely related sequences to remove PCR and sequencing errors. V, D and J gene segments were assigned by aligning CDR3 sequences to IMGT reference sequences. For a sequence to be retained, a match of at least six nucleotides to both a V gene segment and a J gene segment was required. A rearrangement was called productive if the CDR3 had no stop codons and remained in frame with V and J, and every other rearrangement was called non-productive. Following IMGT convention, CDR3 was defined as the stretch from the second conserved V-encoded cysteine to the conserved J-encoded phenylalanine. The earlier analysis of about 560 of the donors excluded any sequence lacking an unambiguous match to a single V gene segment. In an earlier analysis of 450 to 750 of the donors, a V segment was called functional when productive rearrangements were above 56.7%, and segregating when the standard deviation between donors exceeded 5%. A statistical classification framework was built for diagnosing cytomegalovirus status from the catalog of TCR beta chain sequences. In a later analysis, V and J genes were assigned by comparing TCR nucleotide sequences against IMGT/GENE-DB human TR gene sequences. The TCRdist pipeline was used in a later analysis to assign CDR3 sequences and most-parsimonious VDJ recombination scenarios. In a later analysis, every TCR beta chain was defined by the combination of its CDR3 amino acid sequence and its V-gene family, and reads without a unique V-gene family were dropped. A later analysis removed 600 or so highly shared, low-generation-probability nucleotide sequences to deal with suspected cross-contamination and a sequencing artifact. In a later analysis, a clonal expansion index for each public chain was calculated from normalized within-repertoire ranks of inferred template counts. In a later analysis, generation probabilities were computed with a VDJ recombination model fitted to out-of-frame rearrangements, and the resulting probabilities were checked against IGoR. A later analysis scored TCR-TCR, TCR-HLA and TCR-CMV co-occurrence with hypergeometric tests, applying a repertoire-size bias correction to TCR pairs. To estimate false discovery rates, a later analysis permuted the HLA or CMV assignments 20 times. In a later analysis, co-occurring TCRs were grouped using DBSCAN, and TCRdist sequence similarity was added for clustering within HLA-allele-positive subsets. Co-occurrence clustering excluded repertoires with fewer than 30,000 or more than 120,000 public chains, plus five with anomalous nucleotide sharing. This immuneACCESS table, as held by TCRdb, lists in-frame sequences with V and J called but not all clones. Of the missing ones, under half trace to an unresolved V gene in checked studies; the others have no known cause. V, J and clone size were drawn from that table, and D and trimming were deduced from the DNA. Counted in this sample were under 200,000 clones; approximately 78% of them appeared once. The ten largest clones represent less than 0.85% of the sample.

The specimen sequenced was PBMCs. This sequence was found in a woman aged 18 to 35 in good health and CMV-seronegative.

The CDR3 has the sequence CASSYESGTGSVLGTEAFF. Here is the DNA: TGTGCCAGCAGTTACGAGTCCGGGACAGGGTCGGTTCTGGGCACTGAAGCTTTCTTT. Here the chain combines TRBV28 and TRBJ1-1, and 9 junction bases match TRBD1. The CDR3 contains 19 residues, cysteine and phenylalanine counted. Only the CDR3 part of the read is kept: 57 bases, read in frame from the first base. CDR1 and CDR2, per the germline V gene, are MDHEN and SYDVKM. V has 4 bases trimmed and J has 4 bases trimmed; junction bases matching no gene number 19. The variable domain in full, with residues beyond the CDR3 obtained from the reference TRBV28 and TRBJ1-1 genes, is DVKVTQSSRYLVKRTGEKVFLECVQDMDHENMFWYRQDPGLGLRLIYFSYDVKMKEKGDIPEGYSVSREKKERFSLILESASTNQTSMYLCASSYESGTGSVLGTEAFFGQGTRLTVV.